Following are 19 T cell receptor beta chains from one sample sequenced in a study of neurological immune-mediated disorders. TCRdb reprocessed the 5' RACE reads via MiXCR and lists one record per CDR3 protein. The table includes some 27,000 distinct CDR3 sequences, 6.6% detected once. The sequenced sample was PBMCs. All receptors come from a woman in her forties or fifties in good health.

The chain joins TRBV7-9 to TRBJ1-1; D is undetermined. This CDR3 region has 12 residues. V was pared by 6 bases and J by 3 bases, with 8 bases between. From germline, CDR1 is SEHNR and CDR2 FQNEAQ (reference sequence). The CDR3 spells CASRNAHTEAFF. In nucleotides, the CDR3 is TGTGCCAGCAGAAACGCCCACACTGAAGCTTTCTTT.

This clonotype showed up many times. The chain couples TRBV14 to TRBJ2-1, with TRBD1 matching 7 bases. The J segment lost 1 base and the V segment lost 5 bases, leaving 5 bases of the junction unmatched. Germline lookup yields CDR1 SGHDN and CDR2 FVKESK. This CDR3 contains 15 residues. This CDR3 is CASSARDSSYNEQFF. The CDR3 nucleotides are TGTGCCAGCAGCGCCCGGGACAGTTCCTACAATGAGCAGTTCTTC.

There are many counts of this clonotype. The chain carries TRBV7-8 and TRBJ2-5; no reliable D call. Trimming cost V 1 base and J 2 bases, with 11 bases left between them. Germline assignment: CDR1 SGHVS and CDR2 FQNEAQ. The CDR3 spans 15 residues. The CDR3 protein is CASSLVAGWQETQYF. The CDR3 region has the DNA TGTGCCAGCAGCTTAGTCGCCGGGTGGCAAGAGACCCAGTACTTC.

Ten or more counts support this clonotype. The gene calls are TRBV2 and TRBJ2-3, with 7 bases matching TRBD2. Germline V lookup: CDR1 SNHLY, CDR2 FYNNEI. The CDR3 spans 14 residues. Trimming took 10 bases from V and 6 from J; bases not matched to a gene: 13. DNA of the CDR3: TGTGCCACCAGAGCTAGCGGAGCTCCTGATACGCAGTATTTT. Its protein is CATRASGAPDTQYF.

This clonotype was recorded many times. This chain links TRBV3-1 with TRBJ1-1, with D hard to call. V gave up 3 bases and J gave up 6 bases, with 11 bases separating them. The V gene's germline CDR1 is LGHDT and CDR2 YNNKEL (reference sequence). This CDR3 contains 13 residues. CDR3 sequence reads: CASSQTSYAEAFF. The CDR3 coding sequence is TGTGCCAGCAGCCAGACAAGTTACGCTGAAGCTTTCTTT.

The chain uses TRBV7-9 and TRBJ1-5; unclear D gene. Germline-derived CDR1 and CDR2 are SEHNR and FQNEAQ (reference sequence). CDR3 size: 16 residues. The V end was cut by 4 bases, the J end by 0 bases, with 13 bases between. The DNA of the CDR3 is TGTGCCAGCAGCTCTCGAAGACTGCATAGCAATCAGCCCCAGCATTTT. It encodes CASSSRRLHSNQPQHF.

This clonotype has a count of ten or more. This sequence joins TRBV5-1 and TRBJ1-2; 7 bases map to TRBD1. The CDR3 runs to 15 residues. J lost 4 bases, V lost 4 bases, and 10 bases had no gene match. CDR1 SGHRS and CDR2 YFSETQ come from the germline V gene. CDR3: CASSERGGGAYGYTF. The DNA for the CDR3 is TGCGCCAGCAGCGAACGAGGGGGCGGCGCCTATGGCTACACCTTC.

There are many counts of this clonotype. The chain recombines TRBV20-1 with TRBJ1-1; D is unclear. V was cut by 7 bases and J by 2 bases, with 14 bases left in between. There are 13 residues in the CDR3. Germline V lookup: CDR1 DFQATT, CDR2 SNEGSKA (reference sequence). Written as DNA, the CDR3 is TGCAGTGTCCCCATCCCAGGCAACACTGAAGCTTTCTTT. This encodes CSVPIPGNTEAFF.

At least ten counts were recorded for this clonotype. This rearrangement joins TRBV12-3 or TRBV12-4 to TRBJ1-5; D call uncertain. Trimming left V 1 base short and J 3 bases short, with 4 bases between. This CDR3 has 13 residues. The CDR3 DNA follows: TGTGCCAGCAGTTTAGGGGTCAATCAGCCCCAGCATTTT. Protein: CASSLGVNQPQHF.

This clonotype was observed at least ten times. The genes are TRBV7-3 and TRBJ2-2; 9 nucleotides match TRBD1. V shed 8 bases, J shed 5 bases, and the junction held 3 bases outside the gene matches. The CDR3 is 13 amino acids. Germline V gene data show CDR1 as SGHTA and CDR2 as FQGTGA. CDR3 in DNA: TGTGCCAGCGGGACAGGGCCGACCGGGGAGCTGTTTTTT. Protein product: CASGTGPTGELFF.

This clonotype was counted ten times or more. The CDR3, as DNA: TGTGCCAGCAGTCCTCCCGGTCAGGGGCTTGCTAATGAAAAACTGTTTTTT. Its protein product is CASSPPGQGLANEKLFF. V is TRBV6-1 and J is TRBJ1-4, with a weak D call TRBD1 (6 bases). Germline V lookup: CDR1 MNHNS, CDR2 SASEGT. V lost 5 bases to trimming and J lost 3 bases, with 19 bases between them. This CDR3 is built from 17 residues.

This clonotype occurred many times. The gene calls are TRBV9 and TRBJ1-1; 8 nucleotides agree with TRBD1. The J segment lost 6 bases and the V segment lost 2 bases, leaving 12 bases of the junction unmatched. CDR3 length equals 16 residues. Germline CDR1 is SGDLS and CDR2 is YYNGEE. CDR3 sequence: CASSVSGGGNSAEAFF. CDR3 DNA: TGTGCCAGCAGCGTTTCAGGGGGCGGTAATAGTGCTGAAGCTTTCTTT. Using reference TRBV9 and TRBJ1-1 for the parts outside the CDR3, the full variable domain is DSGVTQTPKHLITATGQRVTLRCSPRSGDLSVYWYQQSLDQGLQFLIQYYNGEERAKGNILERFSAQQFPDLHSELNLSSLELGDSALYFCASSVSGGGNSAEAFFGQGTRLTVV.

The table lists this clonotype with many counts. V usage is TRBV9 and J usage is TRBJ2-7, with D maybe TRBD2 (6 bases). Between the trimmed V and J ends, which lost 6 bases and 4 bases, there was a span of 20 bases. CDR1 and CDR2 from the germline V gene are SGDLS and YYNGEE. CDR3 length equals 15 residues. The CDR3 DNA is TGTGCCAGCAACTGGGACTCCATAGTCCCGTACGAGCAGTACTTC. Its translation is CASNWDSIVPYEQYF.

This clonotype was counted ten times or more. The chain carries TRBV12-3 or TRBV12-4 and TRBJ1-5; perhaps TRBD1 as D (5 bases). Trimming pared 3 bases from V and 8 bases from J, leaving 11 bases between. The CDR3 consists of 13 residues. Here the CDR3 DNA reads TGTGCCAGCAGTTTGGGGGGGGAGAAGCCCCAGCATTTT. It encodes CASSLGGEKPQHF.

In its sample, this clonotype was seen many times. The chain joins TRBV5-6 to TRBJ2-5, with D unclear. Trimming removed 1 base from V and 2 bases from J, with 0 bases in between. Per germline, CDR1 SGHDT and CDR2 YYEEEE. The CDR3 consists of 11 residues. CDR3 bases: TGTGCCAGCAGCTTGCAAGAGACCCAGTACTTC. Translated: CASSLQETQYF.

This clonotype was found many times. The chain joins TRBV28 to TRBJ2-5, with 7 bases that match TRBD2. The CDR3 sequence is 15 residues long. The junction had 7 bases not matched to a gene; V was cut back by 6 bases and J by 0 bases. Germline assignment: CDR1 MDHEN and CDR2 SYDVKM. The CDR3 DNA reads as TGTGCCAGCAGCGTAGCGGGCGGGAACCAAGAGACCCAGTACTTC. Translated: CASSVAGGNQETQYF.

This clonotype was detected many times. The V call is TRBV28, the J call TRBJ2-4; 7 bases line up with TRBD1. The germline CDR1 and CDR2 sequences are MDHEN and SYDVKM. There are 14 residues in the CDR3. V lost 6 bases and J lost 3; bases outside the gene matches: 5. The DNA of the CDR3 is TGTGCCAGCAGACCAACAGGGGTCAAAAACATTCAGTACTTC. This sequence encodes CASRPTGVKNIQYF.

This clonotype showed up just a few times. This chain links TRBV6-6 with TRBJ1-5, with D hard to call. The germline V gene has CDR1 MNHNY and CDR2 SVGAGI (reference sequence). Trimming stripped 4 bases from V and 11 bases from J, with 9 bases between. The CDR3 extends over 11 amino acids. CDR3: CASSSGWAQHF. Written as DNA, the CDR3 is TGTGCCAGCAGTTCCGGTTGGGCCCAGCATTTT.

Details on this clonotype: This may be a read error, as it is one base from a much larger clone. This chain links TRBV4-1 with TRBJ1-1; D may be TRBD1 (6 bases). The V gene's germline CDR1 is MGHRA and CDR2 YSYEKL. The CDR3 runs to 17 residues. The CDR3 DNA reads TGCGCCAGCAGAGGGGGACGGGGGGCACTCATGAACACTGTAGCTTTCTTT. The encoded protein is CASRGGRGALMNTVAFF.